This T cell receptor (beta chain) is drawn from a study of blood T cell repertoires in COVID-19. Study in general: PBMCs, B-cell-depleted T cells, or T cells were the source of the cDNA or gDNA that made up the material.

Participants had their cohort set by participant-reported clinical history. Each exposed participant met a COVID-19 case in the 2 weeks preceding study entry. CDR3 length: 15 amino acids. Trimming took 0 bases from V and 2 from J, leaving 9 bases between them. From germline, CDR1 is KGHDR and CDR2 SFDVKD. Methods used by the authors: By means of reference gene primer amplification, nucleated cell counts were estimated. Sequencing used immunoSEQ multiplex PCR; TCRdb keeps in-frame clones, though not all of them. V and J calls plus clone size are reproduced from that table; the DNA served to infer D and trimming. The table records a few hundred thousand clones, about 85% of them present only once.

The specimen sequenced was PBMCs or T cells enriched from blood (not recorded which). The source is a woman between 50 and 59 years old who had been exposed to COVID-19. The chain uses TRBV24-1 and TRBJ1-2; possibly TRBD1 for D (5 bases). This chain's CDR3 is CATSDLPAGNYGYTF. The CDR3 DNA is TGTGCCACCAGTGATTTGCCGGCAGGGAACTATGGCTACACCTTC.